These T cell receptor beta chains were read from a single sample in a study of T-cell memory formation after mild COVID-19. TCRdb analysed the 5' RACE reads with MiXCR anew, one entry per CDR3 protein. This sample has about 440,000 distinct CDR3 sequences; around 19% occur once, and the top ten carry 7.5% to 9.5%. Input material: PBMCs or a T cell subset sorted from them (not recorded which). These receptors were taken from an adult woman who had mild COVID-19 (a few samples of this study predate the infection). Cell type and time point are not known. CDR3s include the opening cysteine and the closing phenylalanine or tryptophan. A D gene is named only where the DNA matches it firmly. The listing skips clone size in some rows; elsewhere it reads once, few, many or a size class.

cdr3_length,d_call,clone_size,v_call,j_call,cdr3_nt,cdr3_aa
15,TRBD1,many,TRBV7-9,TRBJ2-1,TGTGCCAGCAGCTTTACCGGGACAGGGGTAAATGAGCAGTTCTTC,CASSFTGTGVNEQFF
14,-,few,TRBV21-1,TRBJ1-1,TGTGCCAGCAGCAAAGGGCTAGCGGACACTGAAGCTTTCTTT,CASSKGLADTEAFF
13,-,-,TRBV5-1,TRBJ2-5,TGCGCCAGCAGCCCCTCGACAGTTGAGACCCAGTACTTC,CASSPSTVETQYF
15,TRBD1,-,TRBV12-3/TRBV12-4,TRBJ1-1,TGTGCCAGCAGTACCACGACAGGGGCGGACACTGAAGCTTTCTTT,CASSTTTGADTEAFF
17,TRBD1,once,TRBV27,TRBJ1-5,TGTGCCAGCAGTTTATATTCAGGGGGCTTTAGCAATCAGCCCCAGCATTTT,CASSLYSGGFSNQPQHF
15,TRBD2,-,TRBV7-2,TRBJ2-7,TGTGCCAGCAGCTTAGTCGCTAGCGGGGGGGACGAGCAGTACTTC,CASSLVASGGDEQYF
15,-,-,TRBV4-1,TRBJ1-2,TGCGCCAGCAGCCAAGGGGCAGGGGTTAACTATGGCTACACCTTC,CASSQGAGVNYGYTF
15,-,-,TRBV12-3/TRBV12-4,TRBJ2-3,TGTGCCAGCAGTTTATCAGCGGCCTGGGGAGATACGCAGTATTTT,CASSLSAAWGDTQYF
16,-,-,TRBV7-2,TRBJ2-7,TGTGCCAGCAGCCAACGTGCAGCGGGCGGCTCCTACGAGCAGTACTTC,CASSQRAAGGSYEQYF
15,TRBD2,few,TRBV24-1,TRBJ2-1,TGTGCCACCAGTGATTTTTACGGGGGGAACAATGAGCAGTTCTTC,CATSDFYGGNNEQFF
14,-,-,TRBV7-2,TRBJ2-1,TGTGCCAGCAGCTCAAGCAGGGGCCTCGCGGAGCAGTTCTTC,CASSSSRGLAEQFF
14,TRBD1,-,TRBV5-1,TRBJ2-7,TGCGCCAGCAGTCCGGGACAGGGGGCTGACGAGCAGTACTTC,CASSPGQGADEQYF
15,TRBD1,-,TRBV20-1,TRBJ2-7,TGCAGTGCTAGAATACAGGGGAACCCATCCTACGAGCAGTACTTC,CSARIQGNPSYEQYF
10,-,few,TRBV25-1,TRBJ2-1,TGTGCCAGCGAGGAGGGTCAGCAGTTCTTC,CASEEGQQFF
20,TRBD1,few,TRBV12-5,TRBJ1-5,TGTGCTAGTGGTTACTCCCGGGACAGCAAATCCATCCATAGCAATCAGCCCCAGCATTTT,CASGYSRDSKSIHSNQPQHF
15,TRBD1,few,TRBV7-2,TRBJ2-5,TGTGCCAGCAGCTCCCGGGACAGGGGGCGTGAGACCCAGTACTTC,CASSSRDRGRETQYF
16,TRBD1,few,TRBV27,TRBJ1-4,TGTGCCAGCAGTCCCGGACAGGGTACAACTAATGAAAAACTGTTTTTT,CASSPGQGTTNEKLFF
14,-,many,TRBV19,TRBJ2-7,TGTGCCAGTAGACGGGACAAATCCTCCTACGAGCAGTACTTC,CASRRDKSSYEQYF
15,TRBD1,-,TRBV30,TRBJ1-2,TGTGCCTGGAGTGTAGGAGGGGGCTTTAACTATGGCTACACCTTC,CAWSVGGGFNYGYTF
17,-,-,TRBV7-9,TRBJ2-1,TGTGCCAGCAGCTCATCCTCCGGGACACGGATCCACAATGAGCAGTTCTTC,CASSSSSGTRIHNEQFF
15,-,-,TRBV5-1,TRBJ2-2,TGCGCCAGCAGCTTGGTGCTGGGGGCCGCCGGGGAGCTGTTTTTT,CASSLVLGAAGELFF
14,TRBD1,few,TRBV5-4,TRBJ2-7,TGTGCCAGCAGCCGCCAACAGGGGGTCGGGGAGCAGTACTTC,CASSRQQGVGEQYF
14,-,few,TRBV9,TRBJ1-2,TGTGCCAGCAGCCCCACCCTCCAGAGGGCTGGCTACACCTTC,CASSPTLQRAGYTF
17,TRBD2,few,TRBV7-2,TRBJ2-3,TGTGCCAGCAGCTTCCCGCAACTAGCGGGGAGGACAGATACGCAGTATTTT,CASSFPQLAGRTDTQYF
14,TRBD2,few,TRBV20-1,TRBJ2-5,TGCAGTGCCCGACTAGCGGGGGGCTTAGAGACCCAGTACTTC,CSARLAGGLETQYF
15,TRBD2,-,TRBV4-3,TRBJ2-1,TGCGCCAGCACCCACTTTAGCGGGGATTACAATGAGCAGTTCTTC,CASTHFSGDYNEQFF
16,-,many,TRBV12-3/TRBV12-4,TRBJ2-3,TGTGCCAGCAGTGGATACTTGAGGGGTCGCACAGATACGCAGTATTTT,CASSGYLRGRTDTQYF
16,-,many,TRBV6-1,TRBJ1-5,TGTGCCAGCAATCTTATCGGGACGGGAAGCAATCAGCCCCAGCATTTT,CASNLIGTGSNQPQHF
15,TRBD2,few,TRBV9,TRBJ2-3,TGTGCCAGCAGCGGAGGGACTAGCGGTACAGATACGCAGTATTTT,CASSGGTSGTDTQYF
15,TRBD2,few,TRBV3-1,TRBJ2-1,TGTGCCAGCAGTCAGACTAGCGGGAGCATTAGCGAGCAGTTCTTC,CASSQTSGSISEQFF
14,-,-,TRBV5-1,TRBJ2-7,TGCGCCAGCAGCTTGGTCGGTATGTTCCGGGAGCAGTACTTC,CASSLVGMFREQYF
15,TRBD1,-,TRBV6-2/TRBV6-3,TRBJ2-7,TGTGCCAGCAGACCTTCGGGACAGGGAGTCCACGAGCAGTACTTC,CASRPSGQGVHEQYF
14,-,-,TRBV6-5,TRBJ2-2,TGTGCCAGCAGTTACGGGCAGGGAAGCGGGGAGCTGTTTTTT,CASSYGQGSGELFF
13,-,-,TRBV30,TRBJ2-5,TGTGCCTGGAAGATGCAGGGGGGAGAGACCCAGTACTTC,CAWKMQGGETQYF
16,-,-,TRBV29-1,TRBJ2-7,TGCAGCGTGAGGGGACTCCTCGATACCAACCTCTACGAGCAGTACTTC,CSVRGLLDTNLYEQYF
14,-,-,TRBV9,TRBJ2-7,TGTGCCAGCAGCCCTCAATATGGGGGGTACGAGCAGTACTTC,CASSPQYGGYEQYF
15,TRBD1,-,TRBV5-1,TRBJ2-3,TGCGCCAGCAGCTGGTCGACAGGGAGCCGAGATACGCAGTATTTT,CASSWSTGSRDTQYF
15,TRBD2,-,TRBV18,TRBJ2-3,TGTGCCAGCATAGCGGGAGGGCCTGGCACAGATACGCAGTATTTT,CASIAGGPGTDTQYF
13,-,-,TRBV18,TRBJ2-5,TGTGCCAGCTCACCAGGCAGGGAGGAGACCCAGTACTTC,CASSPGREETQYF
16,TRBD1,-,TRBV6-1,TRBJ1-4,TGTGCCAGCAGTGAAGAAGAGACAGGGGTTGTTGAAAAACTGTTTTTT,CASSEEETGVVEKLFF
15,-,-,TRBV10-2,TRBJ1-2,TGCGCCAGCAGTGAGTCTGGGACCGCCGCAATAGGCTACACCTTC,CASSESGTAAIGYTF
17,TRBD1,-,TRBV23-1,TRBJ2-2,TGCGCCAGCAGTCGCTCGGACAGGGGAGCGGACACCGGGGAGCTGTTTTTT,CASSRSDRGADTGELFF
10,-,few,TRBV24-1,TRBJ2-5,TGTGCCACCAGTCAAGAGACCCAGTACTTC,CATSQETQYF
14,-,few,TRBV12-3/TRBV12-4,TRBJ2-7,TGTGCCAGCAGTTTGGGCGGGAACCTCTACGAGCAGTACTTC,CASSLGGNLYEQYF
13,-,few,TRBV12-5,TRBJ2-1,TGTGCTAGTGGTTTGTCAACCGGGACTTCTCGTGTCTTC,CASGLSTGTSRVF
16,TRBD1,few,TRBV19,TRBJ2-3,TGTGCCAGCCGACAGGGGGGTCACTATAGCACAGATACGCAGTATTTT,CASRQGGHYSTDTQYF
17,-,-,TRBV11-2,TRBJ2-7,TGTGCCAGCAGCCCCTTGGGGGGTTTTGGGGTAACCTACGAGCAGTACTTC,CASSPLGGFGVTYEQYF
16,TRBD2,many,TRBV25-1,TRBJ2-7,TGTGCCAGCAGGGCATATGGACTAGCGGGAGGGCTCGAGCAGTACTTC,CASRAYGLAGGLEQYF
13,TRBD1,few,TRBV27,TRBJ1-2,TGTGCCAGTCAATTCAGGGGGGGCTATGGCTACACCTTC,CASQFRGGYGYTF
15,-,few,TRBV12-3/TRBV12-4,TRBJ2-2,TGTGCCAGCAGTTTGGAATCAGGGGTCGGCGGGGAGCTGTTTTTT,CASSLESGVGGELFF
13,-,many,TRBV9,TRBJ2-3,TGTGCCAGCAGCGGTTTAGTGACAGATACGCAGTATTTT,CASSGLVTDTQYF
8,-,-,TRBV7-9,TRBJ1-2,TGTGCCAGCGATGGCTACACCTTC,CASDGYTF
15,TRBD1,few,TRBV9,TRBJ2-5,TGTGCCAGCAGCGGGGGACAGGGGATCCAAGAGACCCAGTACTTC,CASSGGQGIQETQYF